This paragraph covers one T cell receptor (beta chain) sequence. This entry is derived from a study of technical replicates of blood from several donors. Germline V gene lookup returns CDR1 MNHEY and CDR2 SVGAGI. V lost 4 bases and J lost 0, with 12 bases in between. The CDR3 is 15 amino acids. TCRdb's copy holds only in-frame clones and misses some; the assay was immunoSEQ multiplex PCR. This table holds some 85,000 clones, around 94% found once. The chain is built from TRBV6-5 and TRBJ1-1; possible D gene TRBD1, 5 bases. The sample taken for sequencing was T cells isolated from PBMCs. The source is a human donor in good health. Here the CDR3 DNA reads TGTGCCAGCAGTTTAGTGGACATATTGAACACTGAAGCTTTCTTT. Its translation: CASSLVDILNTEAFF.